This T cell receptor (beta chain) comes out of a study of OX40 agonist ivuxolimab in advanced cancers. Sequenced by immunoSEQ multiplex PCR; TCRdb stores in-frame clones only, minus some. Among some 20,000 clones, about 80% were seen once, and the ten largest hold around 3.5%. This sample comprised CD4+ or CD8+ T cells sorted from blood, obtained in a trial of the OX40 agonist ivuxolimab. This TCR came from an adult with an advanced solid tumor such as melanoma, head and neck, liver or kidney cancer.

The CDR3 spells CAWMEGTATNQPQHF. Here the CDR3 DNA reads TGTGCCTGGATGGAAGGGACGGCGACTAATCAGCCCCAGCATTTT. The chain links TRBV30 to TRBJ1-5; the D gene is possibly TRBD1 (5 bases). V gave up 4 bases and J gave up 4 bases, with 17 bases separating them. Germline V CDR1 and CDR2: GTSNPN, SVGIG (reference sequence). The CDR3 consists of 15 residues.